This T cell receptor beta chain was sequenced for a study of blood T cell repertoires in COVID-19. Study context: The origin of the acute and convalescent COVID-19 samples was the United States, Italy and Spain.

This CDR3 is 14 amino acids long. Germline V gene data show CDR1 as SGHRS and CDR2 as YFSETQ. Trimming removed 3 bases from V and 2 bases from J, with 12 bases in between. Methods used by the authors: Amplified reference gene primers provided the basis for estimating nucleated cell counts. The protocol was immunoSEQ multiplex PCR, while the TCRdb copy is restricted to in-frame clones and leaves out a portion. The V and J calls and clone size are taken from that table; D and trimming were inferred from the DNA. The table records about 240,000 clones, about nine tenths of them present only once. Sequenced sample: peripheral blood. The V gene is TRBV5-1, the J gene TRBJ2-7; D may be TRBD2 (5 bases). This sequence originates from a man younger than 45 with COVID-19, enrolled during active disease. CDR3 coding DNA: TGCGCCAGCAGCTGGGAGACACGAACCTACGAGCAGTACTTC. Amino acids: CASSWETRTYEQYF.